The 15 T cell receptor beta chains presented below share a single source sample, sequenced in a study of T cells in localized non-small cell lung cancer. Produced via immunoSEQ multiplex PCR; TCRdb's table is partial and in-frame only. Of about 33,000 clones in the sample, 70% to 90% were seen once. Sample: peripheral blood, taken before any cancer treatment. The receptors derive from a male donor older than 55 with stage III lung adenocarcinoma.

V gene TRBV5-1 combines with J gene TRBJ2-3; D is unresolved. The CDR3 length is 16 residues. Germline V gives CDR1 SGHRS, CDR2 YFSETQ. The V end was cut by 4 bases, the J end by 6 bases, with 21 bases between. The CDR3 DNA follows: TGCGCCAGCAGCCTCCCAGGAGCTGGGAATACGGATACGCAGTATTTT. Translating gives CASSLPGAGNTDTQYF.

In nucleotides, the CDR3 is TGTGCCAGCAGCTTAGTATTGGGCAGGGGAGTCGATACGCAGTATTTT. As protein: CASSLVLGRGVDTQYF. The gene calls are TRBV11-2 and TRBJ2-3; TRBD1 might be the D (6 bases). V gave up 1 base and J gave up 6 bases, with 17 bases separating them. The germline gives CDR1 SGHAT, CDR2 FQNNGV. This CDR3 is 16 amino acids long. The whole variable domain, filled in from reference TRBV11-2 and TRBJ2-3, reads EAGVAQSPRYKIIEKRQSVAFWCNPISGHATLYWYQQILGQGPKLLIQFQNNGVVDDSQLPKDRFSAERLKGVDSTLKIQPAKLEDSAVYLCASSLVLGRGVDTQYFGPGTRLTVL.

The chain uses TRBV6-5 and TRBJ2-2; perhaps TRBD2 as D (6 bases). CDR3 length equals 16 residues. V lost 0 bases and J 6 bases, leaving 14 bases between the germline ends. Per germline, CDR1 MNHEY and CDR2 SVGAGI. The CDR3 DNA sequence: TGTGCCAGCAGTTACTCCCGACTTGCGGGGCCCGGGGAGCTGTTTTTT. Amino acid sequence: CASSYSRLAGPGELFF.

The chain recombines TRBV11-3 with TRBJ2-7, with D uncertain. There are 14 residues in the CDR3. Germline loops: CDR1 SGHNT, CDR2 YENEEA. V shed 2 bases and J shed 0 bases, with 8 bases lying between them. The DNA for the CDR3 is TGTGCCAGCAGCTTATCAGGTTTCTCCTACGAGCAGTACTTC. It translates to CASSLSGFSYEQYF. Filled out from reference TRBV11-3 and TRBJ2-7, the complete variable domain reads EAGVVQSPRYKIIEKKQPVAFWCNPISGHNTLYWYLQNLGQGPELLIRYENEEAVDDSQLPKDRFSAERLKGVDSTLKIQPAELGDSAVYLCASSLSGFSYEQYFGPGTRLTVT.

This sequence joins TRBV5-1 and TRBJ2-1; 8 positions match TRBD1. V was clipped by 3 bases and J by 2 bases; unmatched bases: 4. Germline CDR1 is SGHRS and CDR2 is YFSETQ. The CDR3 is 15 residues long. The CDR3 DNA sequence: TGCGCCAGCAGCTCAGACAGGGGAACCTACAATGAGCAGTTCTTC. This translates into CASSSDRGTYNEQFF.

About this clone itself: The germline gene is not matched at one end of the junction; a read error may be the cause. The chain employs TRBV7-2 and TRBJ1-6; 7 nucleotides line up with TRBD1. This CDR3 region has 9 residues. The germline V gene has CDR1 SGHTA and CDR2 FQGNSA. CDR3 DNA: TGTGCCAGCATCGGACAGGTGGACTTT. Protein product: CASIGQVDF.

This clone has only one observation. The genes are TRBV6-5 and TRBJ1-4; possible D gene TRBD1, 5 bases. The length of the CDR3 is 15 residues. From germline, CDR1 is MNHEY and CDR2 SVGAGI. The ends were cut back, 6 bases at V and 9 bases at J, with 20 bases in the middle. In DNA form, the CDR3 reads TGTGCCAGCAGCCTCGGGACTTTGGCCAATAAAAAACTGTTTTTT. Amino acids: CASSLGTLANKKLFF.

The rearrangement joins TRBV19 to TRBJ2-3; possibly TRBD1 for D (6 bases). V was trimmed by 3 bases and J by 1 base, leaving 11 bases between them. The CDR3 has 15 amino acids. The V gene's germline CDR1 is LNHDA and CDR2 SQIVND (reference sequence). The chain's CDR3 is CASSMWAGGTDTQYF. The CDR3 nucleotides are TGTGCCAGTAGTATGTGGGCAGGGGGCACAGATACGCAGTATTTT.

With respect to this clone: This same CDR3 is encoded by further DNA sequences in the sample. The gene calls are TRBV6-1 and TRBJ2-5, with 9 bases aligning to TRBD2. This CDR3 is built from 16 residues. Germline V gene lookup returns CDR1 MNHNS and CDR2 SASEGT. With 2 bases clipped from V and 1 base from J, the junction kept 5 bases outside the gene matches. The CDR3 reads CASSELAGGPQETQYF. CDR3 nucleotides: TGTGCCAGCAGTGAACTGGCGGGGGGGCCCCAAGAGACCCAGTACTTC.

The V gene is TRBV10-1, the J gene TRBJ2-7; 8 positions agree with TRBD2. J was trimmed by 7 bases and V by 2 bases; bases with no gene match: 4. CDR1 is WNHNN and CDR2 is SYGVQD in the germline V gene (reference sequence). There are 13 residues in the CDR3. The CDR3 DNA reads as TGCGCCAGCAGTGAGATACTAGCGGAGGAGCAGTACTTC. Translating it yields CASSEILAEEQYF.

The chain uses TRBV29-1 and TRBJ2-5, with no clear D. CDR3 size: 11 residues. The ends were cut back, 6 bases at V and 2 bases at J, with 7 bases in the middle. In germline, CDR1 is SQVTM, CDR2 ANQGSEA. The CDR3 loop is CSVQRQETQYF. CDR3 DNA sequence: TGCAGCGTCCAGAGACAAGAGACCCAGTACTTC.

This clone has a handful of counts. The chain has TRBV5-1 and TRBJ2-3; no firm D call. The CDR3 has 13 residues. Trimming stripped 2 bases from V and 0 bases from J, with 4 bases between. The germline CDR1 and CDR2 sequences are SGHRS and YFSETQ. The CDR3 sequence: CASSFGSTDTQYF. CDR3 sequence (DNA): TGCGCCAGCAGCTTCGGAAGCACAGATACGCAGTATTTT.

J is TRBJ1-6 and V is TRBV10-3; TRBD1 aligns across 7 bases. The CDR3 spans 13 residues. J was trimmed by 9 bases and V by 7 bases; bases with no gene match: 6. Germline assignment: CDR1 ENHRY and CDR2 SYGVKD. CDR3 nucleotide sequence: TGTGCCATCAACGAGCAGGGGGGTTCACCCCTCCACTTT. Translation gives CAINEQGGSPLHF.

This clone was found once. The rearrangement joins TRBV9 to TRBJ2-2, with 13 nucleotides matching TRBD2. V dropped 3 bases and J dropped 3; count of bases not matched to a gene: 5. This CDR3 is 17 amino acids long. Germline-derived CDR1 and CDR2 are SGDLS and YYNGEE. The CDR3 DNA follows: TGTGCCAGCAGCGCAACTAGCGGGGGGGTATACACCGGGGAGCTGTTTTTT. It is translated as CASSATSGGVYTGELFF.

The chain links TRBV28 to TRBJ1-2, with 10 bases fitting TRBD1. Per the germline V gene, CDR1 is MDHEN and CDR2 is SYDVKM. The V gene end was trimmed by 3 bases and the J gene end by 8 bases; junction bases not matched to a gene: 12. This CDR3 is 16 amino acids long. CDR3 protein: CASSLAAGTGVRGYTF. The CDR3 region has the DNA TGTGCCAGCAGTTTGGCTGCCGGGACAGGGGTTCGGGGCTACACCTTC.